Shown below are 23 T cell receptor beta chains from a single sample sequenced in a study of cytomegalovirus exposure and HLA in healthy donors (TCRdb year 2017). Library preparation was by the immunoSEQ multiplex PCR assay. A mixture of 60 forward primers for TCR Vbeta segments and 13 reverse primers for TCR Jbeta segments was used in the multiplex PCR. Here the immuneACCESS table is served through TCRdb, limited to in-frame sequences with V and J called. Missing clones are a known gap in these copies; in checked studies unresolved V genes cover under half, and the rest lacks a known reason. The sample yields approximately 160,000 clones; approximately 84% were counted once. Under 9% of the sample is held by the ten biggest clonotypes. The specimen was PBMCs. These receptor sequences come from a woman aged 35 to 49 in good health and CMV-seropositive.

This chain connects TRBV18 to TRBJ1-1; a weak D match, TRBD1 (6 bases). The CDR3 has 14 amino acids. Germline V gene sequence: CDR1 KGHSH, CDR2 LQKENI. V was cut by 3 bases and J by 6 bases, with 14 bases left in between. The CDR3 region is CASSPKQGEAEAFF. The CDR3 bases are TGTGCCAGCTCACCCAAACAGGGAGAGGCTGAAGCTTTCTTT.

The chain's CDR3 is CASSFKGGNTEAFF. DNA for the CDR3: TGTGCCAGCAGTTTTAAAGGGGGGAACACTGAAGCTTTCTTT. The V call is TRBV27, the J call TRBJ1-1; D is perhaps TRBD1 (6 bases). The length of the CDR3 is 14 residues. The V and J ends lost 3 bases and 1 base respectively, with 9 bases between them. Germline CDR1 is MNHEY and CDR2 is SMNVEV (reference sequence).

In nucleotides, the CDR3 is TGTGCCAGCAGCTCGGGACTAGCGAGTTCCGGGGAGCTGTTTTTT. Translating gives CASSSGLASSGELFF. V usage is TRBV11-3 and J usage is TRBJ2-2; 10 nucleotides line up with TRBD2. The junction had 5 bases not matched to a gene; V was cut back by 4 bases and J by 6 bases. This CDR3 spans 15 amino acids. In germline, CDR1 is SGHNT, CDR2 YENEEA. Combining the CDR3 with reference TRBV11-3 and TRBJ2-2 gives the whole variable domain EAGVVQSPRYKIIEKKQPVAFWCNPISGHNTLYWYLQNLGQGPELLIRYENEEAVDDSQLPKDRFSAERLKGVDSTLKIQPAELGDSAVYLCASSSGLASSGELFFGEGSRLTVL.

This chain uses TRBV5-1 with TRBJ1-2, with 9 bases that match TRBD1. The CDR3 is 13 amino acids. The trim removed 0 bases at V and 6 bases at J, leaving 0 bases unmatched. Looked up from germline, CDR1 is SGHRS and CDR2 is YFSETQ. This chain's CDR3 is CASSLGTGDGYTF. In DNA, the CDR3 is TGCGCCAGCAGCTTGGGGACAGGGGATGGCTACACCTTC.

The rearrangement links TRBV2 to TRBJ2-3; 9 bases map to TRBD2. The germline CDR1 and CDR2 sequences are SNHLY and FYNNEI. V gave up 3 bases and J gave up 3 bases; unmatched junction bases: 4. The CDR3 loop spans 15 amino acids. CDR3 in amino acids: CASSDRRGGTDTQYF. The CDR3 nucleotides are TGTGCCAGCAGTGACCGGCGGGGGGGGACAGATACGCAGTATTTT.

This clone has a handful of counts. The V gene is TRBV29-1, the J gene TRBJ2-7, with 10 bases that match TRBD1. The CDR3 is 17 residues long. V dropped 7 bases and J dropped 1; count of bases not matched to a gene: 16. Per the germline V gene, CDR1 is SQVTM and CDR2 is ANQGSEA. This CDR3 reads CSAITYKSGQGSYEQYF. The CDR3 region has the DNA TGCAGCGCCATAACCTACAAATCGGGACAGGGGTCCTACGAGCAGTACTTC.

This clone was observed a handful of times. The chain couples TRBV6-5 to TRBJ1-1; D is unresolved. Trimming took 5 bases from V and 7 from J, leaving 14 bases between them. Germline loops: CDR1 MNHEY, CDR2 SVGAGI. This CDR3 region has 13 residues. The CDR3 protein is CASSPAETLEAFF. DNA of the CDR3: TGTGCCAGCAGTCCTGCAGAGACACTTGAAGCTTTCTTT.

This CDR3 is CASSPVSEAFF. CDR3 DNA: TGTGCCAGCAGCCCAGTGTCTGAAGCTTTCTTT. The chain combines TRBV6-1 with TRBJ1-1; D gene unclear. There are 11 residues in the CDR3. The germline V gene has CDR1 MNHNS and CDR2 SASEGT. The V and J ends lost 6 bases and 6 bases respectively, with 8 bases between them.

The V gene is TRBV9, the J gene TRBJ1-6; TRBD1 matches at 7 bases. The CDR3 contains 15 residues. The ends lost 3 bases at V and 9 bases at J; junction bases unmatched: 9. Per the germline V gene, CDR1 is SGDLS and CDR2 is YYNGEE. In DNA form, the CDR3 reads TGTGCCAGCAGCGCCCGACAGGGAGGTAGTTCACCCCTCCACTTT. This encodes CASSARQGGSSPLHF. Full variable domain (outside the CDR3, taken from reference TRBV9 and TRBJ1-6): DSGVTQTPKHLITATGQRVTLRCSPRSGDLSVYWYQQSLDQGLQFLIQYYNGEERAKGNILERFSAQQFPDLHSELNLSSLELGDSALYFCASSARQGGSSPLHFGNGTRLTVT.

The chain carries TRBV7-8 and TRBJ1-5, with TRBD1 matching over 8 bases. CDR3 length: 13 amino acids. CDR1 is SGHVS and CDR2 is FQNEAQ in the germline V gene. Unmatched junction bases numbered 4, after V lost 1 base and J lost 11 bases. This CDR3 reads CASSLGNRGAQHF. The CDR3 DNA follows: TGTGCCAGCAGCTTAGGAAACAGGGGGGCCCAGCATTTT. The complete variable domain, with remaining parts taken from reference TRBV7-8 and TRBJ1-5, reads GAGVSQSPRYKVAKRGQDVALRCDPISGHVSLFWYQQALGQGPEFLTYFQNEAQLDKSGLPSDRFFAERPEGSVSTLKIQRTQQEDSAVYLCASSLGNRGAQHFGDGTRLSIL.

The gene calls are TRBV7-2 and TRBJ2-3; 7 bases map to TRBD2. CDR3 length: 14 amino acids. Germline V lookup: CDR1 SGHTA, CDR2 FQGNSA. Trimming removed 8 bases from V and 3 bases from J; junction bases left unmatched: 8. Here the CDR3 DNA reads TGTGCCAGCGGGAGAAGCGGGGAAACAGATACGCAGTATTTT. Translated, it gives CASGRSGETDTQYF.

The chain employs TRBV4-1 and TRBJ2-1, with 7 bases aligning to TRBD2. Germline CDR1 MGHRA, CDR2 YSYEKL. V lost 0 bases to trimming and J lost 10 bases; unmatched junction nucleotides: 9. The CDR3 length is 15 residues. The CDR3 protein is CASSQDQSGTTEQFF. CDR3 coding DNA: TGCGCCAGCAGCCAAGACCAATCCGGGACTACAGAGCAGTTCTTC.

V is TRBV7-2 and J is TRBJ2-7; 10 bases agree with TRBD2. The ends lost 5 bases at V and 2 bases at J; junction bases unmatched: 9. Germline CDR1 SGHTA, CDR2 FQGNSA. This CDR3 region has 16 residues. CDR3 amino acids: CASSLIAGGTTYEQYF. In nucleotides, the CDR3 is TGTGCCAGCAGCCTCATAGCGGGGGGAACGACCTACGAGCAGTACTTC.

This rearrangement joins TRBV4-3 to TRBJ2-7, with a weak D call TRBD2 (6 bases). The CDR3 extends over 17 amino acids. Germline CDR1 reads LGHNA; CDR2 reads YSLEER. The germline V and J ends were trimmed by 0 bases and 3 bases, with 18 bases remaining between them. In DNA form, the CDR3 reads TGCGCCAGCAGCCAAGATCGTGGAGGGGCGCAGGTCTACGAGCAGTACTTC. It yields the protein CASSQDRGGAQVYEQYF.

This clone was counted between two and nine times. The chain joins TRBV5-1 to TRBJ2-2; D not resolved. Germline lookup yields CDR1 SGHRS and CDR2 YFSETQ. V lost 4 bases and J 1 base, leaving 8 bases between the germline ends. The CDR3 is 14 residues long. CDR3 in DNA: TGCGCCAGCAGCCTAGTGGGGAACACCGGGGAGCTGTTTTTT. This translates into CASSLVGNTGELFF. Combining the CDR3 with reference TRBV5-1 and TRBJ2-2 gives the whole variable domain KAGVTQTPRYLIKTRGQQVTLSCSPISGHRSVSWYQQTPGQGLQFLFEYFSETQRNKGNFPGRFSGRQFSNSRSEMNVSTLELGDSALYLCASSLVGNTGELFFGEGSRLTVL.

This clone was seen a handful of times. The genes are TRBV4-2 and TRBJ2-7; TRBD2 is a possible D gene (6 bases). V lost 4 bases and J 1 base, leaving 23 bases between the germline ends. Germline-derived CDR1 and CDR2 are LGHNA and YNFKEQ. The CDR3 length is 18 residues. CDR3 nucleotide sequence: TGTGCCAGCAGCCCGAGCGGGTATGAGCATAAGGATTCCTACGAGCAGTACTTC. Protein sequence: CASSPSGYEHKDSYEQYF.

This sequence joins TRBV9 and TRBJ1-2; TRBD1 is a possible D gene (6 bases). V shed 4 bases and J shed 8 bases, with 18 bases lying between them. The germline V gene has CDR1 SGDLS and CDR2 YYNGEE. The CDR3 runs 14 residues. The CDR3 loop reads CASSPPRGGYGYTF. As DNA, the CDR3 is TGTGCCAGCAGCCCGCCAAGGGGGGGATACGGCTACACCTTC. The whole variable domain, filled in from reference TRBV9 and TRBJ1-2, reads DSGVTQTPKHLITATGQRVTLRCSPRSGDLSVYWYQQSLDQGLQFLIQYYNGEERAKGNILERFSAQQFPDLHSELNLSSLELGDSALYFCASSPPRGGYGYTFGSGTRLTVV.

CDR3 in amino acids: CASSRTPRGQGVLGNTIYF. The CDR3 DNA is TGTGCCAGCAGCCGTACCCCCCGCGGGCAGGGGGTGCTTGGAAACACCATATATTTT. This rearrangement joins TRBV4-2 to TRBJ1-3; TRBD1 agrees at 7 bases. V shed 4 bases and J 3 bases; nucleotides not matched to a gene: 18. The germline gives CDR1 LGHNA, CDR2 YNFKEQ. The CDR3 loop spans 19 amino acids.

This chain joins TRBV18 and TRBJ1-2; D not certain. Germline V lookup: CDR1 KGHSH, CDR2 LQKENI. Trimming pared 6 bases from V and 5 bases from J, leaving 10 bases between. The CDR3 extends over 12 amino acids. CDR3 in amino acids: CASSQEKYGYTF. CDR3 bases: TGTGCCAGCTCGCAAGAGAAATATGGCTACACCTTC.

This CDR3 is CASSNGDHQPQHF. The CDR3 DNA is TGTGCCAGTAGTAACGGGGATCATCAGCCCCAGCATTTT. The chain joins TRBV19 to TRBJ1-5, with D unresolved. Trimming cost V 4 bases and J 5 bases, with 9 bases left between them. The CDR3 length is 13 residues. Germline CDR1 and CDR2: LNHDA and SQIVND (reference sequence). Full variable domain (remainder filled in from reference TRBV19 and TRBJ1-5): DGGITQSPKYLFRKEGQNVTLSCEQNLNHDAMYWYRQDPGQGLRLIYYSQIVNDFQKGDIAEGYSVSREKKESFPLTVTSAQKNPTAFYLCASSNGDHQPQHFGDGTRLSIL.

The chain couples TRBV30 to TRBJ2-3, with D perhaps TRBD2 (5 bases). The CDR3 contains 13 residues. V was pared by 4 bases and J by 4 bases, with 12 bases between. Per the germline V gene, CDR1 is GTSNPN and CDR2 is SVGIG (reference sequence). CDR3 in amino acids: CAWKAGASDTQYF. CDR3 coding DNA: TGTGCCTGGAAGGCGGGTGCCTCAGATACGCAGTATTTT.

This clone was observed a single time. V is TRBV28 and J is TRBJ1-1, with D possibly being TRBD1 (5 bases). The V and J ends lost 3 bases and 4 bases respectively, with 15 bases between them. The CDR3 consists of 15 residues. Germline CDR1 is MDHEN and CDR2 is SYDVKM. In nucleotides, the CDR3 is TGTGCCAGCAGTTTTAGGGGTTCGTTCGTCACTGAAGCTTTCTTT. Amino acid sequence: CASSFRGSFVTEAFF.

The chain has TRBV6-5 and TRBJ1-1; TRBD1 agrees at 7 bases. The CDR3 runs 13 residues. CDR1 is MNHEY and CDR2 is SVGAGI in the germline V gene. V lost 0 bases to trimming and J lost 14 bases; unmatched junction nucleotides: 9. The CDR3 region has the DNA TGTGCCAGCAGTTACTCGACGGGACAGCATTCATTCTTT. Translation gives CASSYSTGQHSFF.